This record looks at one T cell receptor (beta chain) sequence and its context. The method was immunoSEQ multiplex PCR; TCRdb's version includes in-frame clones alone and lacks a portion of them. The repertoire holds about 130,000 clones, around nine tenths seen once, with roughly 10% in the top ten. The sample belongs to a study of PD-1 blockade in mismatch repair-deficient tumors. Sample: peripheral blood, taken approximately 73 weeks after starting pembrolizumab. This clonotype was obtained from an adult with mismatch repair-deficient cancer.

CDR3 in DNA: TGTGCCAGCAGCCCTCCTGGGGGGGTTCAAGAGACCCAGTACTTC. It encodes CASSPPGGVQETQYF. The rearrangement uses TRBV7-3 and TRBJ2-5; TRBD2 agrees at 7 bases. CDR3 size: 15 residues. CDR1 and CDR2 (germline): SGHTA, FQGTGA. Trimming removed 5 bases from V and 2 bases from J; junction bases left unmatched: 8.